The 17 T cell receptor beta chains below all came from one sample that was sequenced in a study of blood T cells in healthy people across ages. Primed by a sample-barcoded 5' primer and a J-beta primer mix, a second PCR proceeded for roughly 6 to 12 cycles. TCRdb itself ran the 5' RACE reads through MiXCR, one entry per CDR3 protein. The data contain approximately 1,100,000 distinct CDR3 sequences, under 45% of them seen just once; the ten biggest clones take up over 15%. The sequenced sample consisted of blood. The receptors were sampled from a woman aged 55 to 70 in good health.

The chain links TRBV9 to TRBJ2-3; 7 positions agree with TRBD1. Trimming took 7 bases from V and 3 from J; bases not matched to a gene: 11. The CDR3 loop spans 15 amino acids. Germline CDR1 reads SGDLS; CDR2 reads YYNGEE. The CDR3, as DNA: TGTGCCAGCGGCGCTTGGGGACAGTGGACAGATACGCAGTATTTT. Its protein product is CASGAWGQWTDTQYF.

The CDR3 loop reads CASSYSSGSNEQFF. CDR3 coding DNA: TGCGCCAGCAGCTACTCTAGCGGGAGCAATGAGCAGTTCTTC. J is TRBJ2-1 and V is TRBV5-1; 10 positions match TRBD2. Per germline, CDR1 SGHRS and CDR2 YFSETQ. The CDR3 runs to 14 residues. The trim removed 3 bases at V and 6 bases at J, leaving 3 bases unmatched.

The chain has TRBV20-1 and TRBJ2-7; no definite D call. From germline, CDR1 is DFQATT and CDR2 SNEGSKA (reference sequence). There are 13 residues in the CDR3. V was trimmed by 1 base and J by 3 bases, leaving 10 bases between them. The CDR3 nucleotides read TGCAGTGCTAGAGTGGGGAAGATCTACGAGCAGTACTTC. As protein: CSARVGKIYEQYF.

At least ten counts were recorded for this clonotype. The chain is built from TRBV11-2 and TRBJ2-3; 8 nucleotides line up with TRBD2. The CDR3 has 15 amino acids. Germline V gene lookup returns CDR1 SGHAT and CDR2 FQNNGV. After removal of 5 bases from V and 4 bases from J, the junction contained 8 bases not matched to a gene. The CDR3 here is CASSTRGTRSDTQYF. In DNA form, the CDR3 reads TGTGCCAGCAGCACCCGCGGGACTAGGTCAGATACGCAGTATTTT.

This clonotype was detected only a few times. The chain carries TRBV12-3 or TRBV12-4 and TRBJ2-1, with 9 bases matching TRBD2. The junction had 4 bases not matched to a gene; V was cut back by 3 bases and J by 4 bases. The CDR3 has 15 amino acids. The CDR3 sequence is CASSFSGSKYNEQFF. The DNA for the CDR3 is TGTGCCAGCAGTTTTAGCGGGAGTAAGTACAATGAGCAGTTCTTC.

The V gene is TRBV7-6, the J gene TRBJ2-5; TRBD1 or TRBD2 may be the D gene (5 bases each). Trimming took 7 bases from V and 7 from J, leaving 22 bases between them. The CDR3 is 15 residues long. Per the germline V gene, CDR1 is SGHVS and CDR2 is FNYEAQ. This chain's CDR3 is CASTVQGPAGGTQYF. In nucleotides, the CDR3 is TGTGCCAGCACGGTGCAGGGCCCAGCAGGAGGGACCCAGTACTTC.

As to this clonotype: Being one base from a much bigger clone, this may be a read error. J is TRBJ2-7 and V is TRBV20-1; maybe TRBD2 (5 bases). The DNA end favors TRBJ2-4, so the J call may be wrong. The CDR3 extends over 14 amino acids. Germline V gene data show CDR1 as DFQATT and CDR2 as SNEGSKA (reference sequence). The CDR3 nucleotides are TGCAGTGCTATAAACCCAGCGGTCGGGGACATTCAGTACTTC. It codes for CSAINPAVGDIQYF.

The chain joins TRBV29-1 to TRBJ2-5, with D perhaps matching TRBD1 (6 bases). The V gene lost 7 bases and the J gene lost 2 bases, with 11 bases spanning the gap. Germline V gene data show CDR1 as SQVTM and CDR2 as ANQGSEA. The CDR3 spans 12 residues. The CDR3 sequence: CSEGTSQETQYF. CDR3 bases: TGCAGCGAGGGGACAAGTCAAGAGACCCAGTACTTC.

This chain uses TRBV25-1 with TRBJ1-2; possibly TRBD1 for D (5 bases). V lost 5 bases and J lost 7, with 14 bases in between. This CDR3 is 13 amino acids long. Germline V gene data show CDR1 as MGHDK and CDR2 as SYGVNS. The CDR3 is CASSPTGTGGYTF. The CDR3 DNA sequence: TGTGCCAGCAGTCCTACCGGGACTGGTGGCTACACCTTC.

The rearrangement joins TRBV9 to TRBJ2-7, with TRBD1 matching over 9 bases. Unmatched junction bases numbered 4, after V lost 0 bases and J lost 6 bases. Germline-derived CDR1 and CDR2 are SGDLS and YYNGEE. This CDR3 region has 14 residues. In nucleotides, the CDR3 is TGTGCCAGCAGCGTAGCGGGACAGGGTGTCGAGCAGTACTTC. Translated: CASSVAGQGVEQYF.

This clonotype was picked up one time. This sequence joins TRBV20-1 and TRBJ1-5; D remains unclear. The germline gives CDR1 DFQATT, CDR2 SNEGSKA (reference sequence). CDR3 length: 13 amino acids. V shed 4 bases and J shed 6 bases, with 13 bases lying between them. The CDR3: CSAKEGWSQPQHF. The CDR3 DNA reads as TGCAGTGCTAAGGAGGGCTGGAGTCAGCCCCAGCATTTT.

Comment on this clonotype: A much larger clone lies one base from this, so it may be a read error. The gene calls are TRBV10-3 and TRBJ2-3; D is unclear. With 2 bases removed from V and 2 bases from J, the gap between germline ends came to 2 bases. Looked up from germline, CDR1 is ENHRY and CDR2 is SYGVKD. This CDR3 region has 12 residues. CDR3 amino acids: CAISEDTDTQYF. The CDR3 DNA reads as TGTGCCATCAGTGAGGACACAGATACGCAGTATTTT.

This chain joins TRBV4-2 and TRBJ1-4; no clear D gene. V shed 6 bases and J shed 2 bases, with 13 bases lying between them. Germline-derived CDR1 and CDR2 are LGHNA and YNFKEQ. CDR3 length equals 15 residues. The CDR3 DNA reads as TGTGCCAGCAGTTCCTCAGCCATTACTAATGAAAAACTGTTTTTT. It codes for CASSSSAITNEKLFF.

This rearrangement joins TRBV19 to TRBJ2-1, with D possibly matching TRBD2 (6 bases). The CDR3 is made up of 13 amino acids. Looked up from germline, CDR1 is LNHDA and CDR2 is SQIVND (reference sequence). Trimming stripped 7 bases from V and 6 bases from J, with 13 bases between. The CDR3 loop reads CASTQGRSNEQFF. The CDR3 DNA reads as TGTGCCAGTACCCAAGGGAGGTCCAATGAGCAGTTCTTC.

The chain uses TRBV28 and TRBJ2-7, with 10 positions matching TRBD2. The CDR3 length is 13 residues. V lost 4 bases to trimming and J lost 10 bases; unmatched junction nucleotides: 7. Germline V gives CDR1 MDHEN, CDR2 SYDVKM. For the CDR3, the DNA is TGTGCCAGCAGTTCAAGCGGGAGGGCCCCTCAGTACTTC. The encoded protein is CASSSSGRAPQYF.

This chain uses TRBV4-1 with TRBJ2-7; no clear D. Trimming stripped 0 bases from V and 4 bases from J, with 7 bases between. This CDR3 has 13 amino acids. CDR1 and CDR2 from the germline V gene are MGHRA and YSYEKL. CDR3 coding DNA: TGCGCCAGCAGCCAAGAACCAGCGTACGAGCAGTACTTC. Translated, it gives CASSQEPAYEQYF.

The V gene is TRBV9, the J gene TRBJ2-4, with D possibly being TRBD2 (5 bases). This CDR3 is 15 amino acids long. Germline V gene lookup returns CDR1 SGDLS and CDR2 YYNGEE. The V end lost 0 bases, the J end lost 9 bases, and 16 bases lay between the germline ends. CDR3 residues: CASSVGGGPGGIQYF. The CDR3 nucleotides read TGTGCCAGCAGCGTAGGTGGTGGACCCGGAGGCATTCAGTACTTC.